Sequencing of this T cell receptor (beta chain) was carried out in a study of radiation and T cells in renal cell carcinoma. The V and J ends lost 2 bases and 13 bases, in that order; junction bases with no gene match: 18. The CDR3 loop spans 15 amino acids. Looked up from germline, CDR1 is SGHRS and CDR2 is YFSETQ. Sequencing used immunoSEQ multiplex PCR; TCRdb keeps in-frame clones, though not all of them. The repertoire holds about 130,000 clones, with roughly 88% as singletons. Time point defined: baseline pretreatment blood. Sample treatment: 15 Gy SBRT to primary tumor, nephrectomy 4 weeks later.

The sequenced sample was blood, obtained from a patient whose treatment included radiotherapy and nephrectomy. The clonotype was recovered from a woman in her 50s with renal cell carcinoma. V gene TRBV5-1 combines with J gene TRBJ2-7, with 7 bases lining up with TRBD1. The CDR3 sequence is CASSLLEPGQQQTYF. The CDR3, as DNA: TGCGCCAGCAGCTTACTGGAACCGGGACAGCAGCAAACCTACTTC. Full variable domain (remainder filled in from reference TRBV5-1 and TRBJ2-7): KAGVTQTPRYLIKTRGQQVTLSCSPISGHRSVSWYQQTPGQGLQFLFEYFSETQRNKGNFPGRFSGRQFSNSRSEMNVSTLELGDSALYLCASSLLEPGQQQTYFGPGTRLTVT.